This entry is about one TCR beta chain. Its antigen is still unknown. This sample stems from a study of monozygotic twins with inflammatory bowel disease. TCRdb reworked the 5' RACE reads into one entry per CDR3 protein, no DNA. This repertoire includes approximately 330,000 distinct CDR3 sequences. Study-level points and caveats: Possibly reflecting limited power, no difference in repertoire similarity was found between concordant and discordant twins.

From germline, CDR1 is LGHNA and CDR2 YSLEER. This CDR3 is built from 15 residues. Sequenced input: blood. The sequence derives from a human donor with ulcerative colitis or Crohn's disease, or a healthy co-twin of an affected twin (not recorded which). The genes are TRBV4-3 and TRBJ1-2; the D gene TCRdb calls, TRBD1, cannot be checked with no DNA. The CDR3 sequence is CASSQEARQTYGYTF.